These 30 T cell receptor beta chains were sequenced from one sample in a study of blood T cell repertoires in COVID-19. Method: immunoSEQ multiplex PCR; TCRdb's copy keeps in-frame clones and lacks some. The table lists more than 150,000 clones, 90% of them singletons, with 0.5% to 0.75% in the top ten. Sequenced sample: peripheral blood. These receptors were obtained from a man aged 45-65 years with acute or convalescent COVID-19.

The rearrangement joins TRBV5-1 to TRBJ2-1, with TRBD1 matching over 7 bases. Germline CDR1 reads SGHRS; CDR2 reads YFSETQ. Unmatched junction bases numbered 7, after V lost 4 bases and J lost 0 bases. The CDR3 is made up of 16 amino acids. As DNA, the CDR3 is TGCGCCAGCAGCAGCAAGACAGGGAGCTCCTACAATGAGCAGTTCTTC. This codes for CASSSKTGSSYNEQFF.

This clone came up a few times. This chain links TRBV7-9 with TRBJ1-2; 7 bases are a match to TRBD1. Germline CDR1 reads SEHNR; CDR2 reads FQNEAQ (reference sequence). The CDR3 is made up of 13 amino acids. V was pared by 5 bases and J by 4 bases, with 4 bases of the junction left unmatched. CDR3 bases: TGTGCCAGCAGCCGACAGGGACCCTATGGCTACACCTTC. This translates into CASSRQGPYGYTF. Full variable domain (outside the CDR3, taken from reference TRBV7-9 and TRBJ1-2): DTGVSQNPRHKITKRGQNVTFRCDPISEHNRLYWYRQTLGQGPEFLTYFQNEAQLEKSRLLSDRFSAERPKGSFSTLEIQRTEQGDSAMYLCASSRQGPYGYTFGSGTRLTVV.

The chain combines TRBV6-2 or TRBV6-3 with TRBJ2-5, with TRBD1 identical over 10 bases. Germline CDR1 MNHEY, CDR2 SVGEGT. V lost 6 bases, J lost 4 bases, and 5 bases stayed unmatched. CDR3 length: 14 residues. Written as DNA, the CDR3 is TGTGCCAGCAGCCGGGGACAGGGGTTAGAGACCCAGTACTTC. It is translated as CASSRGQGLETQYF.

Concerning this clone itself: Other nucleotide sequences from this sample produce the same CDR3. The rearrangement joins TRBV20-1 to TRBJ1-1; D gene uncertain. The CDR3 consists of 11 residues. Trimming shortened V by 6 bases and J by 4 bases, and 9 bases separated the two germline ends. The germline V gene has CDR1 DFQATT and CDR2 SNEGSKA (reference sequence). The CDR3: CSAAGGTEAFF. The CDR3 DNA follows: TGCAGTGCCGCGGGAGGCACTGAAGCTTTCTTT.

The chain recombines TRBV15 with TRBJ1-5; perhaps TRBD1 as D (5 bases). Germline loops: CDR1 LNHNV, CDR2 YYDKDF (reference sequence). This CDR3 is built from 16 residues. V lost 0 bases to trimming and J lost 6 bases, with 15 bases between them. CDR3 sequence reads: CATSRDLQGLFQPQHF. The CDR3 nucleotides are TGTGCCACCAGCAGAGATCTTCAGGGTTTGTTTCAGCCCCAGCATTTT.

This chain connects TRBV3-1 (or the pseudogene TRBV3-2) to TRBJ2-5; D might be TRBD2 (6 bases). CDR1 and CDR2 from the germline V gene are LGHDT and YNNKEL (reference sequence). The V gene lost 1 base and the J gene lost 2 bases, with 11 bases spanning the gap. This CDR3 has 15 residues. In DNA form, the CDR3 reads TGTGCCAGCAGCCAAGGCTCTAGCGAACAAGAGACCCAGTACTTC. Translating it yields CASSQGSSEQETQYF.

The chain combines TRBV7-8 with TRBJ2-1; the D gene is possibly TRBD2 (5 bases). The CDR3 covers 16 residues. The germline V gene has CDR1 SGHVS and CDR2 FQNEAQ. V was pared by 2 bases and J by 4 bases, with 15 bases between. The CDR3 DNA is TGTGCCAGCAGCTTATTTCGGGGAGTGCGGTACAATGAGCAGTTCTTC. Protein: CASSLFRGVRYNEQFF.

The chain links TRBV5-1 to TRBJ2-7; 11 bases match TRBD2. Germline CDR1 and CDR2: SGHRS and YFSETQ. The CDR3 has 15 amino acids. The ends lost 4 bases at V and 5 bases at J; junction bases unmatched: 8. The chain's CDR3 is CASSVGLAGLDEQYF. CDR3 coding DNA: TGCGCCAGCAGCGTAGGACTAGCGGGTTTAGACGAGCAGTACTTC.

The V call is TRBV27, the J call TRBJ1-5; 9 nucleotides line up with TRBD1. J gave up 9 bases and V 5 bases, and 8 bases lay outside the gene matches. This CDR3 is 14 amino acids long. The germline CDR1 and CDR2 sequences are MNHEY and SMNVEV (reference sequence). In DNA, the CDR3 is TGTGCCAGCAGTGATCCGGGACAGGGTGCGCCCCAGCATTTT. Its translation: CASSDPGQGAPQHF.

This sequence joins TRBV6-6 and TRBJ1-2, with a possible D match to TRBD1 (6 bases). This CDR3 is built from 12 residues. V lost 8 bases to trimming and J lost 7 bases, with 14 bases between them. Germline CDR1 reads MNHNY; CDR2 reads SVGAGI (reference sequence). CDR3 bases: TGTGCCAGCGACTCCAGGGGCATTGGCTACACCTTC. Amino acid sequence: CASDSRGIGYTF.

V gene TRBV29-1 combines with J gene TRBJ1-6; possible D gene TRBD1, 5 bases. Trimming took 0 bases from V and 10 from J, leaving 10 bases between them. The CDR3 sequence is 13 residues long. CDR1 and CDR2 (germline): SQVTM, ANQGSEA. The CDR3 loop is CSVEEQGGSPLHF. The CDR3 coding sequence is TGCAGCGTTGAAGAGCAGGGTGGCTCACCCCTCCACTTT.

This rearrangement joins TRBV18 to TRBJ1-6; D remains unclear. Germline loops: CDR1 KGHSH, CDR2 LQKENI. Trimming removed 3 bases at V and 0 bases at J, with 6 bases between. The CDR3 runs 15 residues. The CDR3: CASSPGVSYNSPLHF. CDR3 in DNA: TGTGCCAGCTCACCGGGAGTCTCCTATAATTCACCCCTCCACTTT.

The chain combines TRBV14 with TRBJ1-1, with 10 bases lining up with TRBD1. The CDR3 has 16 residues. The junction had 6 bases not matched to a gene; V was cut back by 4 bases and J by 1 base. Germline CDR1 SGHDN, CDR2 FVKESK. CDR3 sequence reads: CASSPRQGAGNTEAFF. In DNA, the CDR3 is TGTGCCAGCAGCCCTCGACAGGGGGCGGGGAACACTGAAGCTTTCTTT.

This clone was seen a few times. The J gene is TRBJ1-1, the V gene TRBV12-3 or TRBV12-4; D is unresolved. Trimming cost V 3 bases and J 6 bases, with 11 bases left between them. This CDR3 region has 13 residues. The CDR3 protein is CASSFGGGPEAFF. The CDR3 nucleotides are TGTGCCAGCAGTTTCGGAGGAGGGCCTGAAGCTTTCTTT.

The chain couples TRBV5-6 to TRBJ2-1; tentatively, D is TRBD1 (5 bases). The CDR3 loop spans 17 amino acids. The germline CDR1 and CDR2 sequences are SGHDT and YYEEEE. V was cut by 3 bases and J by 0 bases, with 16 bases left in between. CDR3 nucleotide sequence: TGTGCCAGCAGCTCCCCAGGGTATTGGGGCTCCTACAATGAGCAGTTCTTC. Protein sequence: CASSSPGYWGSYNEQFF.

The CDR3 sequence is CASSVEGTSGNTGELFF. The DNA of the CDR3 is TGTGCCAGCAGCGTAGAAGGGACTAGCGGGAACACCGGGGAGCTGTTTTTT. This chain uses TRBV9 with TRBJ2-2; TRBD2 matches at 11 bases. Germline CDR1 reads SGDLS; CDR2 reads YYNGEE. Losses at the gene ends were 0 bases for V and 1 base for J; bases not matched to a gene: 2. The CDR3 sequence is 17 residues long.

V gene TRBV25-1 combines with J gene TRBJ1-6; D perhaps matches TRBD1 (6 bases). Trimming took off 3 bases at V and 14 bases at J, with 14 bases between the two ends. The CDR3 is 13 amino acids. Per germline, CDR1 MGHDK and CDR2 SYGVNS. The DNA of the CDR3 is TGTGCCAGCAGTGAGGGGGCGGGCCGAGCCCTCCACTTT. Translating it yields CASSEGAGRALHF. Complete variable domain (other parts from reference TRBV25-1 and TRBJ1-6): EADIYQTPRYLVIGTGKKITLECSQTMGHDKMYWYQQDPGMELHLIHYSYGVNSTEKGDLSSESTVSRIRTEHFPLTLESARPSHTSQYLCASSEGAGRALHFGNGTRLTVT.

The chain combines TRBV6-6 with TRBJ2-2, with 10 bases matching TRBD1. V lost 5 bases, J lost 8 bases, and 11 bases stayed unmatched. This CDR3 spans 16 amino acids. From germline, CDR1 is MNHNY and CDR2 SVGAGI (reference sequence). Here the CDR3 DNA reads TGTGCCAGCAGTGCCCGGGACAGGGGAGGTGGGGGGGAGCTGTTTTTT. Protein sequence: CASSARDRGGGGELFF.

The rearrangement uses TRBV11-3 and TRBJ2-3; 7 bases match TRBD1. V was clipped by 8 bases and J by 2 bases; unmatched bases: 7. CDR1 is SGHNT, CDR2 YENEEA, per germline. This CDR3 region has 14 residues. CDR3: CASQRDRNTDTQYF. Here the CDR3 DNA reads TGTGCCAGCCAGAGGGACAGAAACACAGATACGCAGTATTTT.

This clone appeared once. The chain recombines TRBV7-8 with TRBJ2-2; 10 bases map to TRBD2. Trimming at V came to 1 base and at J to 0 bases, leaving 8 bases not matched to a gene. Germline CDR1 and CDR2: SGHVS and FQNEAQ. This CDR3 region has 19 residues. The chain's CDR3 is CASSLGGLATTSNTGELFF. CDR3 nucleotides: TGTGCCAGCAGCTTAGGGGGACTAGCGACTACTTCGAACACCGGGGAGCTGTTTTTT.

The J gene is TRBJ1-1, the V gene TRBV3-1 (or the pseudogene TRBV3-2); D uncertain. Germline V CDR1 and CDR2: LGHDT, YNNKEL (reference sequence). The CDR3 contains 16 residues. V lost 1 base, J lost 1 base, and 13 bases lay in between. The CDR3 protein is CASSQGEGPANTEAFF. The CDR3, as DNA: TGTGCCAGCAGCCAAGGGGAGGGCCCAGCGAACACTGAAGCTTTCTTT.

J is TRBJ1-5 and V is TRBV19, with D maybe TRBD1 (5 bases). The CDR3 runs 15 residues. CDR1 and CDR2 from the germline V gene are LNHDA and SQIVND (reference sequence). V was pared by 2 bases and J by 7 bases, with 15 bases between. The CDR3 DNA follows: TGTGCCAGTAGTATAATGGCTCAGGGCGGACAGCCCCAGCATTTT. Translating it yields CASSIMAQGGQPQHF.

The CDR3 nucleotides are TGTGCCAGCAGCCTCCGCCTAGCGGGAGCCGATACGCAGTATTTT. This gives the protein CASSLRLAGADTQYF. The chain has TRBV3-1 (or the pseudogene TRBV3-2) and TRBJ2-3; TRBD2 aligns across 10 bases. This CDR3 is built from 15 residues. V lost 4 bases to trimming and J lost 6 bases; unmatched junction nucleotides: 7. Per germline, CDR1 LGHDT and CDR2 YNNKEL (reference sequence).

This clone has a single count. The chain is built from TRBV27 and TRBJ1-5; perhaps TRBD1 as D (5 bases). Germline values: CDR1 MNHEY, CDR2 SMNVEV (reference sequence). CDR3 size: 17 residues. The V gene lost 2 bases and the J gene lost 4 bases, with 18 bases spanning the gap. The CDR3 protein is CASSLDAGGGGNQPQHF. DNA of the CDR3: TGTGCCAGCAGTTTAGACGCAGGTGGGGGAGGAAATCAGCCCCAGCATTTT.

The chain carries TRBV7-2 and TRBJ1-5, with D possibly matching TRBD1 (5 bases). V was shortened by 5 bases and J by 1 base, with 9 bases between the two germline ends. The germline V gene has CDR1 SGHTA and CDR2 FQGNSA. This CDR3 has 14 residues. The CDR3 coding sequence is TGTGCCAGCAGCCCAAAGGGGAGCAATCAGCCCCAGCATTTT. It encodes CASSPKGSNQPQHF.

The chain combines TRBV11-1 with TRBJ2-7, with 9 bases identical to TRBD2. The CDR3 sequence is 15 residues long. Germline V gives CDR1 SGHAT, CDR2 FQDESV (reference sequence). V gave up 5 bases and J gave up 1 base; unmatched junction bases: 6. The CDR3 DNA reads TGTGCCAGCAGCACATCTAGCGGGGTATCCTACGAGCAGTACTTC. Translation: CASSTSSGVSYEQYF.

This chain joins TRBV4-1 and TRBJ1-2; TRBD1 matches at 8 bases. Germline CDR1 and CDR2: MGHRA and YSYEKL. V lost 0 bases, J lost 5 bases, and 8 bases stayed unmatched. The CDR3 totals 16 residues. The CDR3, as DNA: TGCGCCAGCAGCCAAGATCGGGGGACAGGCCCGTATGGCTACACCTTC. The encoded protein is CASSQDRGTGPYGYTF.

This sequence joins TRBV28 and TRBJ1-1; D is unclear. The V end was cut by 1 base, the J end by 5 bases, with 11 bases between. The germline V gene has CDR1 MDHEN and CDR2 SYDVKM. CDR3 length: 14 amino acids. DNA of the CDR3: TGTGCCAGCAGTTTATTAACGGGGAGGACTGAAGCTTTCTTT. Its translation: CASSLLTGRTEAFF.

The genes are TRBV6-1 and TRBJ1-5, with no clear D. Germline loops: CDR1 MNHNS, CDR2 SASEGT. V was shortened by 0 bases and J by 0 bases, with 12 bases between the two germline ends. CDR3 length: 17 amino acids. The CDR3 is CASSEARIQYSNQPQHF. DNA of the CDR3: TGTGCCAGCAGTGAAGCGCGGATACAATATAGCAATCAGCCCCAGCATTTT.

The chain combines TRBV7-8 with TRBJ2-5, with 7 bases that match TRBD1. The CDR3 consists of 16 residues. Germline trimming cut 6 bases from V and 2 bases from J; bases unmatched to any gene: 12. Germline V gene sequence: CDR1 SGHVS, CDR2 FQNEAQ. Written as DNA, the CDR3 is TGTGCCAGCAGACGTTCAATGGGGGACAGTCAAGAGACCCAGTACTTC. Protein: CASRRSMGDSQETQYF.